This is a list of T cell receptor beta chains from one sample in a study of T cell responses to AZD1222 COVID-19 vaccine. Some clones are missing from TCRdb's copy, which holds only in-frame ones; the method was immunoSEQ multiplex PCR. In the table there are tens of thousands of clones, about 90% of which are singletons. The material sequenced was peripheral blood, taken on day 0 of AZD1222 vaccination. These TCRs come from an adult in good health. Both conserved end residues are part of each CDR3. A D gene is named only where the DNA matches it firmly. The size of a clone is reported for some rows only, either as once, few or many, or as a class for expanded clones.

d_gene,v_gene,abundance,len,j_gene,CDR3nt,CDR3aa
-,TRBV19,-,15,TRBJ1-6,TGTGCCAGTACTCGGGCAGACTCCTATAATTCACCCCTCCACTTT,CASTRADSYNSPLHF
-,TRBV6-4,-,13,TRBJ1-1,TGTGCCAGCAGTGAGACAGTGAACACTGAAGCTTTCTTT,CASSETVNTEAFF
-,TRBV2,few,14,TRBJ1-6,TGTGCCAGCAGACTGGACAATAGGCGTTCACCCCTCCACTTT,CASRLDNRRSPLHF
-,TRBV11-2,-,14,TRBJ1-1,TGTGCCAGCAGCTTAGGCGAGATCAACACTGAAGCTTTCTTT,CASSLGEINTEAFF
-,TRBV6-6,-,16,TRBJ1-5,TGTGCCAGTAGGGCGGGGTCCGGGTATAGCAATCAGCCCCAGCATTTT,CASRAGSGYSNQPQHF
-,TRBV18,-,11,TRBJ2-1,TGTGCCAGCTCACCAGCGGGTGAGCAGTTCTTC,CASSPAGEQFF
-,TRBV12-5,-,15,TRBJ1-1,TGTGCTAGTGGTTTGGTTCTGGGGCAGAACACTGAAGCTTTCTTT,CASGLVLGQNTEAFF
TRBD2,TRBV4-1,-,16,TRBJ2-1,TGCGCCAGCAGCCAAGGGACTAGCGGGGGCCAAAATGAGCAGTTCTTC,CASSQGTSGGQNEQFF
TRBD1,TRBV6-5,-,15,TRBJ2-1,TGTGCCAGCAGTCTACTCGGACAGGGGGCTGGTGAGCAGTTCTTC,CASSLLGQGAGEQFF
-,TRBV11-2,-,15,TRBJ2-6,TGTGCCAGCAGCTTGGGGGCCTCTGGGGCCAACGTCCTGACTTTC,CASSLGASGANVLTF
-,TRBV5-4,-,13,TRBJ1-2,TGTGCCAGCAGCTTGGAGGTGAGCTATGGCTACACCTTC,CASSLEVSYGYTF
TRBD1,TRBV19,-,16,TRBJ1-2,TGTGCCAGTAGTCCTGTTGGGACAGGGAAGGGGTATGGCTACACCTTC,CASSPVGTGKGYGYTF
-,TRBV7-8,-,13,TRBJ1-5,TGTGCCAGCAGTCCATATAGCAATCAGCCCCAGCATTTT,CASSPYSNQPQHF
-,TRBV18,-,13,TRBJ1-1,TGTGCCAGCTCGCGGACGCAGAACACTGAAGCTTTCTTT,CASSRTQNTEAFF
TRBD1,TRBV2,-,15,TRBJ2-3,TGTGCCAGCATGGGGACAGGGTTGTTCCCAGATACGCAGTATTTT,CASMGTGLFPDTQYF
-,TRBV7-2,-,14,TRBJ1-1,TGTGCCAGCAGCCCGAGGGGCTCGAACACTGAAGCTTTCTTT,CASSPRGSNTEAFF
TRBD2,TRBV5-1,-,15,TRBJ2-2,TGCGCCAGCAGCCAGCGGGGGGGGTCCACCGGGGAGCTGTTTTTT,CASSQRGGSTGELFF
-,TRBV11-2,-,13,TRBJ1-4,TGTGCCAGCAGCTTCGAGGCTAATGAAAAACTGTTTTTT,CASSFEANEKLFF
TRBD1,TRBV5-8,-,15,TRBJ1-2,TGTGCCAGCAGCTTCGCCAGGGGGCTTCAGGGTGGCTACACCTTC,CASSFARGLQGGYTF
-,TRBV10-2,-,14,TRBJ1-5,TGCGCCAGCAGTGCTTCCAATAGCAATCAGCCCCAGCATTTT,CASSASNSNQPQHF
-,TRBV9,-,17,TRBJ2-2,TGTGCCAGCACCTCAACCGGGCTAGCGTCGAACACCGGGGAGCTGTTTTTT,CASTSTGLASNTGELFF
TRBD2,TRBV3-1/TRBV3-2,-,17,TRBJ2-5,TGTGCCAGCAGCCAAGTAATTAGGGGCGGGGGGCAAGAGACCCAGTACTTC,CASSQVIRGGGQETQYF